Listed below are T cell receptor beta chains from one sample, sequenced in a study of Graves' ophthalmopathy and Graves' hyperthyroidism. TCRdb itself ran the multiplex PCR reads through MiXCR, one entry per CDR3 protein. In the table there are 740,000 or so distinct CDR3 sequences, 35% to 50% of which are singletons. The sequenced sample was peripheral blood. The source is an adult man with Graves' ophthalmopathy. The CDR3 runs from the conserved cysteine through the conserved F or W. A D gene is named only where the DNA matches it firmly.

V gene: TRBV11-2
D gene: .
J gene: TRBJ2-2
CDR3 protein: CASSLFGRNTGELFF

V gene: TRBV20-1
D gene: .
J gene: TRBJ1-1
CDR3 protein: CSASRTEDTEAFF

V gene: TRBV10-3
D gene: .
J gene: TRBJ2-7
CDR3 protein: CASAQHSDTYEQYF

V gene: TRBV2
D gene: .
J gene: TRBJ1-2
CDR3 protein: CASSIGRDRGYTF

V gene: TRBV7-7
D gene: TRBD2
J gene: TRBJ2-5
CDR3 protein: CASSLGLAEQETQYF

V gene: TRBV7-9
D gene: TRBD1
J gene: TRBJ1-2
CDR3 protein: CASSPLGTGEGYTF

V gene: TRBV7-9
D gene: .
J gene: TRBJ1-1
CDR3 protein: CASSLRLEAFF

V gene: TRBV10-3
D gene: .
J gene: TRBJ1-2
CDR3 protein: CASRPGWKDYGYTF

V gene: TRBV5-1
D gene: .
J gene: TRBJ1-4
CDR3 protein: CASSSRDPTNEKLFF

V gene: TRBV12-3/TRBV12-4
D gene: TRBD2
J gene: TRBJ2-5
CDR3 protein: CASSLAVSGEQETQYF

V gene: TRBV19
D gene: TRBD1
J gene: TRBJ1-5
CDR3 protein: CASSPNRGPQVSQPQHF

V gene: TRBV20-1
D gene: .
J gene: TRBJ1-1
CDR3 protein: CSASYGEGSTEAFF

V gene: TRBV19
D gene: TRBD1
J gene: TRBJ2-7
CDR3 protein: CASSRSDRVLGEQYF

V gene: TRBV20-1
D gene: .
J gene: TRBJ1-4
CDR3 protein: CSASGSSTNEKLFF

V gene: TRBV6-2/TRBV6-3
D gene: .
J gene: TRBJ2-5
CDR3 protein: CASSYDRETQYF

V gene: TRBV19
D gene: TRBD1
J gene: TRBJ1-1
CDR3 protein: CASRDRVAEAFF

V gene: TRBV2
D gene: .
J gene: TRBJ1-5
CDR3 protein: CASSEAGGGNQPQHF

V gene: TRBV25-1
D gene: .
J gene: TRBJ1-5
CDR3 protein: CASTPPGGVDDQPQHF

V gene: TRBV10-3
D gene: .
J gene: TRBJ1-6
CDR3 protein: CAIRESSSPLHF

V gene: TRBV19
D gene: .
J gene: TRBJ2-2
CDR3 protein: CASRNGGYGTGELFF

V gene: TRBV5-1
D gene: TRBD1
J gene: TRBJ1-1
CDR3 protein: CASSLRGQGAQSTEAFF

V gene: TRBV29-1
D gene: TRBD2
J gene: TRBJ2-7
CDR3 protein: CSVDGGEPYEQYF

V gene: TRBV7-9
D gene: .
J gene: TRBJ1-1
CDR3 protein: CASSYGQTHTEAFF

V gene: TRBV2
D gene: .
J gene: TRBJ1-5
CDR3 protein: CASRVGTSNQPQHF

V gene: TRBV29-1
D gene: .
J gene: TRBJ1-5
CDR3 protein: CSVEGGTQETQHF

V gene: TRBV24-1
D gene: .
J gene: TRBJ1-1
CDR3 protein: CATSLDGNTEAFF

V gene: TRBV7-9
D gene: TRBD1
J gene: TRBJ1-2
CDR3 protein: CASSFSGGNGYTF

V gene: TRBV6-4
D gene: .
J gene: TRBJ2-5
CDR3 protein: CASSYSLAHQETQYF

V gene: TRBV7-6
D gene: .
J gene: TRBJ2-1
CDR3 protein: CASSLGGDPEQFF

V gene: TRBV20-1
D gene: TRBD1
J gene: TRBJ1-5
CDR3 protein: CSALRQGGNQPQHF

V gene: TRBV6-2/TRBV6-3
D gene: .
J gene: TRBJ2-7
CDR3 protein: CASRPPGVSSYEQYF

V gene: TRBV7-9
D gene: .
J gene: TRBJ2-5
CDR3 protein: CASSLWAGAPNEETQYF

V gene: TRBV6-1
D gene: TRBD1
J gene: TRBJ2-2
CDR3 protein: CASRVPGTAYTGELFF

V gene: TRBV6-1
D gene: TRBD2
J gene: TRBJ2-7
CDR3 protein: CASRGSGSEQYF

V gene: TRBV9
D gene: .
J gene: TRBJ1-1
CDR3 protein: CASSQGVAATKAFF

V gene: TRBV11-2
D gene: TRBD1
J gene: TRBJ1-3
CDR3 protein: CASSIRTGSSGNTIYF

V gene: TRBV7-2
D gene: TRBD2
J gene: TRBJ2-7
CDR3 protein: CASSPDSGAAYEQYF

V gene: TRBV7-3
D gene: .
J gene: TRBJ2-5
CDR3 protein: CASSLPPEETQYF

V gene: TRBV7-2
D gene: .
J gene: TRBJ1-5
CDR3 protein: CASSPERSNQPQHF

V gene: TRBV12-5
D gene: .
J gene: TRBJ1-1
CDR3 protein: CASGIGGGSTEAFF

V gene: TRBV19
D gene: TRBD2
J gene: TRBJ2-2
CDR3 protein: CASNGLAGAGELFF